Listed below are T cell receptor beta chains from one sample, sequenced in a study of graft-versus-host responses after intestinal transplantation. The method was immunoSEQ multiplex PCR; TCRdb's version includes in-frame clones alone and lacks a portion of them. The sample has under 100,000 clones, about 94% seen once. These receptors have no identified antigens. The sequenced sample was unstimulated CD4+ T cells sorted from spleen or lymph node cells, obtained before transplant. These TCRs come from a human donor who was the organ donor for an intestinal transplant. The CDR3 runs from the conserved cysteine through the conserved F or W. The order of the fields is J gene, CDR3 length, V gene, CDR3 protein.

TRBJ2-7 13 TRBV2 CASSRDRVYEQYF
TRBJ1-1 14 TRBV2 CASSEAGENTEAFF
TRBJ1-3 17 TRBV7-9 CASSPGVAGGPGNTIYF
TRBJ1-1 15 TRBV18 CASSPRDSMNTEAFF
TRBJ2-1 14 TRBV15 CATSGARGYNEQFF
TRBJ1-6 15 TRBV19 CASSPRDMPNSPLHF
TRBJ2-2 13 TRBV29-1 CSAPGQNTGELFF
TRBJ1-1 14 TRBV7-9 CASSPQQGNTEAFF
TRBJ1-2 15 TRBV7-9 CASKGPGTDQGGYTF
TRBJ1-3 16 TRBV7-8 CASSYQPASSGNTIYF
TRBJ2-7 16 TRBV6-5 CASSSLGGGTPYEQYF
TRBJ1-5 17 TRBV28 CATTYGAGTGVNQPQHF
TRBJ2-1 15 TRBV5-4 CASSPGLAGYNEQFF
TRBJ2-3 16 TRBV19 CASSRVRGAKPDTQYF
TRBJ1-3 18 TRBV19 CASSQSPGTSVSGNTIYF
TRBJ2-1 17 TRBV9 CASSEGTGLWQYNEQFF
TRBJ2-5 12 TRBV5-6 CASSLDTETQYF
TRBJ2-2 17 TRBV21-1 CASSPPRGVGIPGELFF
TRBJ2-4 14 TRBV6-1 CASSTVGLKNIQYF
TRBJ1-6 15 TRBV2 CASRYTGTGNSPLHF
TRBJ1-2 13 TRBV12-5 CASGKPGRSGYTF
TRBJ1-1 13 TRBV29-1 CSGNRVVNTEAFF
TRBJ1-2 16 TRBV19 CASSMRRTGDNYGYTF
TRBJ2-3 15 TRBV6-5 CASSLGQGYTDTQYF
TRBJ2-7 16 TRBV7-2 CASSFPGQLNSYEQYF
TRBJ2-7 13 TRBV28 CASSLSTRDRLDF
TRBJ1-1 16 TRBV4-3 CASSHGVGGVSTEAFF
TRBJ1-5 15 TRBV10-3 CAISESAGRNQPQHF
TRBJ2-5 16 TRBV4-2 CASSQGFTRAGETQYF
TRBJ2-7 12 TRBV23-1 CASSQSGYEQYF
TRBJ1-1 12 TRBV30 CAWGGAQGEAFF
TRBJ2-2 18 TRBV19 CASSIVGVGRANTGELFF